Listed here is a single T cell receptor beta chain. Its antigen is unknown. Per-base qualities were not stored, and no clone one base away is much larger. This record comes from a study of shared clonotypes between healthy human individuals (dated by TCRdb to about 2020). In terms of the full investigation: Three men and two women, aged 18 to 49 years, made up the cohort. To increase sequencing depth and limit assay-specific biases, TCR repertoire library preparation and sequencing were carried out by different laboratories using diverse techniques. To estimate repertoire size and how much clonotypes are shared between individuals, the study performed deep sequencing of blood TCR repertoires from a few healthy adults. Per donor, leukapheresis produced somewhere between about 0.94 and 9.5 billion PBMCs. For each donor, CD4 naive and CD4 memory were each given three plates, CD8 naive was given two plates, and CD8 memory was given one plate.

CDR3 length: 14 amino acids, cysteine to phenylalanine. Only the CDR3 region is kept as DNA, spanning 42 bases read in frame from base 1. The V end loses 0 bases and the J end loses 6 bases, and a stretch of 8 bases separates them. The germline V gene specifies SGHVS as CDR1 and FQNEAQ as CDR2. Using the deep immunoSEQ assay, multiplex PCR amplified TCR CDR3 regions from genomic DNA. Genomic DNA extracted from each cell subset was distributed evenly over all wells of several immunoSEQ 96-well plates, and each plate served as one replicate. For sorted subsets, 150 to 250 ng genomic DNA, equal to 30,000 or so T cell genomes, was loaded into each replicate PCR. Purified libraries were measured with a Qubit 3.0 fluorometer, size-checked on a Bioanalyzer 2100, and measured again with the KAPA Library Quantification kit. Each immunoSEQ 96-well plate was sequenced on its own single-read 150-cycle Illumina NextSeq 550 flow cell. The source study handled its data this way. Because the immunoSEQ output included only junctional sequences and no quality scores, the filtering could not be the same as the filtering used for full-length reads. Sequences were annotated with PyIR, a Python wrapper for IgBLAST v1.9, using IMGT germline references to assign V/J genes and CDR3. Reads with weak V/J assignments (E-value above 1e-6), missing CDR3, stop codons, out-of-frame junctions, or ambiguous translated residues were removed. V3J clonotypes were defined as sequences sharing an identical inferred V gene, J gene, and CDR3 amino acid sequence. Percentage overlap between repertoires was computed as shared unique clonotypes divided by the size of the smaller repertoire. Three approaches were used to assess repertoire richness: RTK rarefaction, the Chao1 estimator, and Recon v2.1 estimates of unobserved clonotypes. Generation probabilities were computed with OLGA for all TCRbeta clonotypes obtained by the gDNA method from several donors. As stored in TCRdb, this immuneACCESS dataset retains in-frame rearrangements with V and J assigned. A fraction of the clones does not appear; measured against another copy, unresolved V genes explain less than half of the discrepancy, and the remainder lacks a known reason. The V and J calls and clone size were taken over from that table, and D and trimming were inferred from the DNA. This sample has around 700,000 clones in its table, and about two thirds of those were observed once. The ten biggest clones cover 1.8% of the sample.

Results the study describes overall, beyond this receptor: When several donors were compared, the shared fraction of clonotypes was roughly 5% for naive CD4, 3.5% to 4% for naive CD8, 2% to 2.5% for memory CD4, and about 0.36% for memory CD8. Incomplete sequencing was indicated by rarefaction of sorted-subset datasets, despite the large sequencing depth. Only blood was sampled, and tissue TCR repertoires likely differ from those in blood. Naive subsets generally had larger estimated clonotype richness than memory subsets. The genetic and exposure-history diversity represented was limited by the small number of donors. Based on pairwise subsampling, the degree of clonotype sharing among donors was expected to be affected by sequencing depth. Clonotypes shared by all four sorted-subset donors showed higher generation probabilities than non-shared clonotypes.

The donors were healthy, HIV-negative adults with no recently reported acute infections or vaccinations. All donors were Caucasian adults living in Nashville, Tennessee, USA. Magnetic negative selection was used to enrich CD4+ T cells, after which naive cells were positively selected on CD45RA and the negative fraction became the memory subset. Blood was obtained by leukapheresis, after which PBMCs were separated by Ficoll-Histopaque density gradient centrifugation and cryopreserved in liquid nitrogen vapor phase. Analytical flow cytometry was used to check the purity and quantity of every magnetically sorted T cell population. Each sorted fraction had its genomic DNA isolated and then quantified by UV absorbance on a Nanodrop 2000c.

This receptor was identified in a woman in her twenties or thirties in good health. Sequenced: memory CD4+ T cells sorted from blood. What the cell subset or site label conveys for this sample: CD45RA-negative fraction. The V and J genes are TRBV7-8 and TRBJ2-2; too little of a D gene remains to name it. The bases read TGTGCCAGCAGCTTAGCGGAACAGTCCGGGGAGCTGTTTTTT. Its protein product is CASSLAEQSGELFF.